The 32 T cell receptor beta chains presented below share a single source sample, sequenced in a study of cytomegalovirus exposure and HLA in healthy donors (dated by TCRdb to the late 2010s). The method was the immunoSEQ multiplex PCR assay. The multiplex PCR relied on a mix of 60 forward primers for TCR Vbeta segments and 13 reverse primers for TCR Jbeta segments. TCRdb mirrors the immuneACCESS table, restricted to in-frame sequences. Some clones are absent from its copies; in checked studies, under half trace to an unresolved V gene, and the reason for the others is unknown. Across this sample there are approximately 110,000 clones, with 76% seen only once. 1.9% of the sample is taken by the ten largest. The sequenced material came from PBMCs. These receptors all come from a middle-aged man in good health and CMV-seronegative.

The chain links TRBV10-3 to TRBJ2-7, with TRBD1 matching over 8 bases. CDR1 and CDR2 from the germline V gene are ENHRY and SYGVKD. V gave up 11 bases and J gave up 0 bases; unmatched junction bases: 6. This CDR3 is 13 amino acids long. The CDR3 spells CAGRGQSSYEQYF. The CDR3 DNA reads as TGTGCCGGCAGGGGGCAGAGCTCCTACGAGCAGTACTTC.

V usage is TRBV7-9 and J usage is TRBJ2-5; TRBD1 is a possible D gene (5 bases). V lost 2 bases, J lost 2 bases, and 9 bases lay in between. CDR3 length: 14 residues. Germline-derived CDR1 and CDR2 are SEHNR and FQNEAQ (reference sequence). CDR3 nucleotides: TGTGCCAGCAGCTTAATCAGGGATCAAGAGACCCAGTACTTC. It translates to CASSLIRDQETQYF.

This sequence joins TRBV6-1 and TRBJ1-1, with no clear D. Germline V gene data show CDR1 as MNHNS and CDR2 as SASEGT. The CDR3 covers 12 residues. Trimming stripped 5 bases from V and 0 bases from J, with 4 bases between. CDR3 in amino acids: CASSTMNTEAFF. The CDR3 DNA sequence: TGTGCCAGCAGTACTATGAACACTGAAGCTTTCTTT.

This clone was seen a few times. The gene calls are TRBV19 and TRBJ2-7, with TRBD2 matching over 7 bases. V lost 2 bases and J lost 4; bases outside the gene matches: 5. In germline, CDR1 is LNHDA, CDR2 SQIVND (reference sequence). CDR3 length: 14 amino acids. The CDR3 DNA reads TGTGCCAGTAGTATAAAGGGAGGGCGGTACGAGCAGTACTTC. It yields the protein CASSIKGGRYEQYF.

The CDR3 sequence: CASSQGQGADNEQFF. The CDR3 DNA is TGTGCCAGCAGCCAGGGACAGGGGGCTGACAATGAGCAGTTCTTC. The chain is built from TRBV7-9 and TRBJ2-1; TRBD1 agrees at 12 bases. V lost 5 bases to trimming and J lost 5 bases; unmatched junction nucleotides: 4. The germline V gene encodes CDR1 SEHNR and CDR2 FQNEAQ (reference sequence). The CDR3 is made up of 15 amino acids.

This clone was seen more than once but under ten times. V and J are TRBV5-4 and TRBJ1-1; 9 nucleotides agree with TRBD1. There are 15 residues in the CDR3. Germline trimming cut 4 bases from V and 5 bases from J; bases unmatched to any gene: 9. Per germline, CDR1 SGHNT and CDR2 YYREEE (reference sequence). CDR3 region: CASSPGTGQLTEAFF. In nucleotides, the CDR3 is TGTGCCAGCAGCCCTGGGACAGGGCAGTTGACTGAAGCTTTCTTT.

The CDR3 DNA reads as TGTGCCAGTAGTAGGGGGACTGTAGCCTACGAGCAGTACTTC. This translates into CASSRGTVAYEQYF. The chain is built from TRBV19 and TRBJ2-7; TRBD2 might be the D (6 bases). Trimming took off 4 bases at V and 2 bases at J, with 12 bases between the two ends. CDR1 is LNHDA and CDR2 is SQIVND in the germline V gene (reference sequence). This CDR3 is built from 14 residues.

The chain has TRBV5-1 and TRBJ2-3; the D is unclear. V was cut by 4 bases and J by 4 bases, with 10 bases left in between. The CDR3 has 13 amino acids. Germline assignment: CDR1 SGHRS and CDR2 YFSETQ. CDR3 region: CASSPHEADTQYF. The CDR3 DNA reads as TGCGCCAGCAGCCCCCATGAGGCAGATACGCAGTATTTT.

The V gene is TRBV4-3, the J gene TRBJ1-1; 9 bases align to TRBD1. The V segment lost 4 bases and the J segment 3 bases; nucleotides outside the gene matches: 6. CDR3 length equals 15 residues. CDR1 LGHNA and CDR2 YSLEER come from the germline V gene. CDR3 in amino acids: CASSRRTGEYTEAFF. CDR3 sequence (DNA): TGCGCCAGCAGCCGTAGGACAGGGGAGTACACTGAAGCTTTCTTT.

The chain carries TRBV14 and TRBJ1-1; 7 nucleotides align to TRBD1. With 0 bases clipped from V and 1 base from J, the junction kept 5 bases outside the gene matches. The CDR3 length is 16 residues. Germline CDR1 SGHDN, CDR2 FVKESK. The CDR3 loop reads CASSQERGQPNTEAFF. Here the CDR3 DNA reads TGTGCCAGCAGCCAAGAGAGGGGACAGCCGAACACTGAAGCTTTCTTT.

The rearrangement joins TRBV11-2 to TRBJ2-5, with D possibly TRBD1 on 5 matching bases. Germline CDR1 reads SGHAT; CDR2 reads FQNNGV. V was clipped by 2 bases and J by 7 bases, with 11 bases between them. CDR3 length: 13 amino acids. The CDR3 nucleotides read TGTGCCAGCAGCTTAAGTGGGGCAAGGACCCAGTACTTC. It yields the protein CASSLSGARTQYF.

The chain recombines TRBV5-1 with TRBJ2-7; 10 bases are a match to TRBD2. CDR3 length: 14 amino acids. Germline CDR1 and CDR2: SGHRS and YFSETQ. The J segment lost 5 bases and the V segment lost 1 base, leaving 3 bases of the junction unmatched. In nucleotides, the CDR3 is TGCGCCAGCAGCTTGCCGCTAGCGGGGGACGAGCAGTACTTC. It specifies CASSLPLAGDEQYF.

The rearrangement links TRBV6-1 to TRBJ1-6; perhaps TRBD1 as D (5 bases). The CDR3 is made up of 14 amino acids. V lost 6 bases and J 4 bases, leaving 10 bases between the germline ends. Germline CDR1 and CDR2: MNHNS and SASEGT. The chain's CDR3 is CASRTGGYNSPLHF. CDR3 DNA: TGTGCCAGCAGAACCGGGGGATATAATTCACCCCTCCACTTT.

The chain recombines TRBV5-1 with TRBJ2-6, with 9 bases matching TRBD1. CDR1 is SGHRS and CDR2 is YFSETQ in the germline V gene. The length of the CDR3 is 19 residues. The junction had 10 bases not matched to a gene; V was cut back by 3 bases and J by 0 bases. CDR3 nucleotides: TGCGCCAGCAGCTGGAGGGACAGGGAGGGGCTCTCTGGGGCCAACGTCCTGACTTTC. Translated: CASSWRDREGLSGANVLTF.

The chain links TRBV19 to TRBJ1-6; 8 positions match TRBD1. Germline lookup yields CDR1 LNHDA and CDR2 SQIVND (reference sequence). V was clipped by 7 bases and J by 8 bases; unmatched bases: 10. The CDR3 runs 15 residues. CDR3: CASTRVRGQDSPLHF. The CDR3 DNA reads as TGTGCCAGTACAAGGGTTAGGGGACAGGATTCACCCCTCCACTTT.

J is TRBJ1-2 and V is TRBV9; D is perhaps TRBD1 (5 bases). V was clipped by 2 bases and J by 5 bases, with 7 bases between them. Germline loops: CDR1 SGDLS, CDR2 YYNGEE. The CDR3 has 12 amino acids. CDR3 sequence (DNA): TGTGCCAGCAGCGTTGCAGGGTATGGCTACACCTTC. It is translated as CASSVAGYGYTF.

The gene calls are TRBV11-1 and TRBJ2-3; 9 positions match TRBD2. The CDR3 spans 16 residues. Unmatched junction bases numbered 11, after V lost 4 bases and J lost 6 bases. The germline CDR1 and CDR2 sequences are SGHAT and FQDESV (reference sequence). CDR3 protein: CASSSPSGDAQDTQYF. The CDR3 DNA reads TGTGCCAGCAGCTCTCCTAGCGGGGACGCACAGGATACGCAGTATTTT.

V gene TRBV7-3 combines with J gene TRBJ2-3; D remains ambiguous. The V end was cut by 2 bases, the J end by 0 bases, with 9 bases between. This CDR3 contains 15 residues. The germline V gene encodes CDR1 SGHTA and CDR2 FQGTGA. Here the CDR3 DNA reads TGTGCCAGCAGCTTATCGATGGCTAGCACAGATACGCAGTATTTT. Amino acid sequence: CASSLSMASTDTQYF.

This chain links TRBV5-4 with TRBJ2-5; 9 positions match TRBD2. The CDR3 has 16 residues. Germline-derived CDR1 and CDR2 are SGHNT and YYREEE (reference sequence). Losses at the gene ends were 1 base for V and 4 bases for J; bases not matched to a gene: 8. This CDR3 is CASSLRRGGRGETQYF. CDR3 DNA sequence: TGTGCCAGCAGCTTGAGGCGGGGGGGCCGGGGAGAGACCCAGTACTTC.

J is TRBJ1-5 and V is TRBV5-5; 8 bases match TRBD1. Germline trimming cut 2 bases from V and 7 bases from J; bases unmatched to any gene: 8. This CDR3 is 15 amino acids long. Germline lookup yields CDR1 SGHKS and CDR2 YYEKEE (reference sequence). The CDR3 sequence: CASSFLTGVGQPQHF. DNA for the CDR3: TGTGCCAGCAGCTTCCTGACAGGGGTCGGGCAGCCCCAGCATTTT.

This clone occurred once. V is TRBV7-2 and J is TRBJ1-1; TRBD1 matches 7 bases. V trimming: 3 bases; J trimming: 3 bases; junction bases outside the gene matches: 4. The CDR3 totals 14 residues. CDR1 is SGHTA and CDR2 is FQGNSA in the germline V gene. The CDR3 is CASSFSDRDTEAFF. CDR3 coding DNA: TGTGCCAGCAGCTTCAGCGACAGGGACACTGAAGCTTTCTTT.

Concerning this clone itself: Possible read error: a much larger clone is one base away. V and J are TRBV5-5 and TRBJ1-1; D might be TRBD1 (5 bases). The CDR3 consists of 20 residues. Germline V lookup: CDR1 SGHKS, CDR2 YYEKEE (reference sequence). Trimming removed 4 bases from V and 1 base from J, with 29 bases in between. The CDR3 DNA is TGTGCCAGCAGCACATTCTATCGGGCACAGGTCGATTTGTCGAACACTGAAGCTTTCTTT. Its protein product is CASSTFYRAQVDLSNTEAFF. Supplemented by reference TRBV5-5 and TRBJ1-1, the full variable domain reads DAGVTQSPTHLIKTRGQQVTLRCSPISGHKSVSWYQQVLGQGPQFIFQYYEKEERGRGNFPDRFSARQFPNYSSELNVNALLLGDSALYLCASSTFYRAQVDLSNTEAFFGQGTRLTVV.

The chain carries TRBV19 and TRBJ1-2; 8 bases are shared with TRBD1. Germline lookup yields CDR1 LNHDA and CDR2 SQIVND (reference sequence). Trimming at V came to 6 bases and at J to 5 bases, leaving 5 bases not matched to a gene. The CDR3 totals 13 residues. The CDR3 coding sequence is TGTGCCAGTAGAACCGGGACAGGATATGGCTACACCTTC. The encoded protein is CASRTGTGYGYTF. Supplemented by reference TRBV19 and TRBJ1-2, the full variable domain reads DGGITQSPKYLFRKEGQNVTLSCEQNLNHDAMYWYRQDPGQGLRLIYYSQIVNDFQKGDIAEGYSVSREKKESFPLTVTSAQKNPTAFYLCASRTGTGYGYTFGSGTRLTVV.

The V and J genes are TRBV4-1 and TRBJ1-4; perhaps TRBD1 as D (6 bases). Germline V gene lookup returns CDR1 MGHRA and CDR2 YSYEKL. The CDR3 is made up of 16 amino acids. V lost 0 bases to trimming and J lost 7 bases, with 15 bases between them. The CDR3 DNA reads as TGCGCCAGCAGCCAAGATCCTGGGGCAGGGGTTGAAAAACTGTTTTTT. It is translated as CASSQDPGAGVEKLFF.

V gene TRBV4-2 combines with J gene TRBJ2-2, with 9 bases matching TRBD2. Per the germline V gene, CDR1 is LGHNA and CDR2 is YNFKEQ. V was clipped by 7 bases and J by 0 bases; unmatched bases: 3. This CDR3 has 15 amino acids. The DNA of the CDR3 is TGTGCCAGCAACCTAGCGGGGACGAACACCGGGGAGCTGTTTTTT. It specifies CASNLAGTNTGELFF.

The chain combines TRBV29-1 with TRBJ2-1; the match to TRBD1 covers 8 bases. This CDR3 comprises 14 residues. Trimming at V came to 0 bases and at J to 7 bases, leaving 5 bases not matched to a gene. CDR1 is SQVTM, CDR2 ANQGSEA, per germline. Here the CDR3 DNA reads TGCAGCGTTGAAGATGGCACAGGGGGGAATGAGCAGTTCTTC. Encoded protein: CSVEDGTGGNEQFF.

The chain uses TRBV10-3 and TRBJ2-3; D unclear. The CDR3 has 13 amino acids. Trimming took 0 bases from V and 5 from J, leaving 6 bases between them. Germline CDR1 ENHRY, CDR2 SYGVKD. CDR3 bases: TGTGCCATCAGTGAGTCGTCCATAGATACGCAGTATTTT. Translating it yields CAISESSIDTQYF.

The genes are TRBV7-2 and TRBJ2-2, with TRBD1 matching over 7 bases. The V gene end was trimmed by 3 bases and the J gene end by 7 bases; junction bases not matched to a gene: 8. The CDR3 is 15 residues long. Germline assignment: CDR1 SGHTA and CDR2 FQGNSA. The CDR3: CASSLVGGEGGELFF. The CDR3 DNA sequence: TGTGCCAGCAGCTTGGTAGGGGGCGAGGGCGGGGAGCTGTTTTTT.

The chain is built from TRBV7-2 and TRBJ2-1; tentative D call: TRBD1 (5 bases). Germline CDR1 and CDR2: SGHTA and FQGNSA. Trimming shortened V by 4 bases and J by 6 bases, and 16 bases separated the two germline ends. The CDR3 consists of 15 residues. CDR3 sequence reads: CASSSETLRGNEQFF. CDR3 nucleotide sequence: TGTGCCAGCAGCTCCGAGACCCTAAGGGGCAATGAGCAGTTCTTC. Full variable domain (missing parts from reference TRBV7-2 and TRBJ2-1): GAGVSQSPSNKVTEKGKDVELRCDPISGHTALYWYRQSLGQGLEFLIYFQGNSAPDKSGLPSDRFSAERTGGSVSTLTIQRTQQEDSAVYLCASSSETLRGNEQFFGPGTRLTVL.

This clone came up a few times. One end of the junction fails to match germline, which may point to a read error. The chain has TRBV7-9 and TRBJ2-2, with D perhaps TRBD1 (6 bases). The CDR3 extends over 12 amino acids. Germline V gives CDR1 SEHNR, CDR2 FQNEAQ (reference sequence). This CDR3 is CSSSPGQLKLFF. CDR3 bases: TGTTCCAGCAGCCCCGGACAGTTGAAGCTGTTTTTT.

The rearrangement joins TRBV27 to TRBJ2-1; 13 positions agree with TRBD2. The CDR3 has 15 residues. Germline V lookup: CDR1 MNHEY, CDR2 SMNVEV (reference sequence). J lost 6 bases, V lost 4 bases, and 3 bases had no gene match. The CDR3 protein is CASSSLAGGGNEQFF. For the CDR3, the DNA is TGTGCCAGCAGTTCACTAGCGGGGGGGGGCAATGAGCAGTTCTTC.

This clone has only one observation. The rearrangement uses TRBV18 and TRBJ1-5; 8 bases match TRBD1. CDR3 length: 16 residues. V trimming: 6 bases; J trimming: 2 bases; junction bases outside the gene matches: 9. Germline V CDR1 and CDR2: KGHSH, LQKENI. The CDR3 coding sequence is TGTGCCAGCTCGCCGACAGGGGCGTTTGGCAATCAGCCCCAGCATTTT. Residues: CASSPTGAFGNQPQHF.